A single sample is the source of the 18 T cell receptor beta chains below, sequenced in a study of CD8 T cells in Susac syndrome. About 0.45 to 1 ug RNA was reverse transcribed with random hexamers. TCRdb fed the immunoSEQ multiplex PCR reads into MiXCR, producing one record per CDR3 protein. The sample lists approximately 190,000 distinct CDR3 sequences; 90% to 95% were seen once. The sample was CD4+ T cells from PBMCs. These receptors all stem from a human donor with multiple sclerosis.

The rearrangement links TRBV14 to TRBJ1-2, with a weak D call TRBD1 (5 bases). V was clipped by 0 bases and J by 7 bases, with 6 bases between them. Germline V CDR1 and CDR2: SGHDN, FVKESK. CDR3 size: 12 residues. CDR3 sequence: CASSQDRAGYTF. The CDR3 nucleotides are TGTGCCAGCAGCCAAGACAGGGCTGGCTACACCTTC.

DNA of the CDR3: TGTGCCAGCAGCGCAGGGGGCGGGTATGGCTACACCTTC. Its protein product is CASSAGGGYGYTF. The V gene is TRBV6-6, the J gene TRBJ1-2, with 8 bases identical to TRBD1. This CDR3 region has 13 residues. Germline lookup yields CDR1 MNHNY and CDR2 SVGAGI (reference sequence). With V trimmed by 6 bases and J by 5 bases, 5 bases remained unmatched.

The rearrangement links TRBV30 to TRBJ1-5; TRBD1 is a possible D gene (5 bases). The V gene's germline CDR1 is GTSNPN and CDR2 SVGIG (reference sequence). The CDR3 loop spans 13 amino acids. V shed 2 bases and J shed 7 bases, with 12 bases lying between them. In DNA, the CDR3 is TGTGCCTGGAGTCTCCTCCGGGGGCAGCCCCAGCATTTT. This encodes CAWSLLRGQPQHF.

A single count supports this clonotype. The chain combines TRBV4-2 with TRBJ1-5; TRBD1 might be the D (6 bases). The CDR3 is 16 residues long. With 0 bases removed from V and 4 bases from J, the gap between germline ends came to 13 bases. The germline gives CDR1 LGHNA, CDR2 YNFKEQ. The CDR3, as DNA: TGTGCCAGCAGCCAAGAGTGGGGGGGCTCTAATCAGCCCCAGCATTTT. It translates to CASSQEWGGSNQPQHF.

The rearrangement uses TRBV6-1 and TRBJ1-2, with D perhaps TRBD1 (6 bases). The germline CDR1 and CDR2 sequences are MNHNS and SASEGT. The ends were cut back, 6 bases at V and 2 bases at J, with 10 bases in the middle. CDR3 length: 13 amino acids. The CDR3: CASSGQTNYGYTF. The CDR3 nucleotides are TGTGCCAGCAGCGGACAGACAAACTATGGCTACACCTTC.

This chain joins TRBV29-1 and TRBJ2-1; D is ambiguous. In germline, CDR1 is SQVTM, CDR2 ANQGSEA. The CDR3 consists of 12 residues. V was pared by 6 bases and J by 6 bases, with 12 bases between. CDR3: CSVVGNSNEQFF. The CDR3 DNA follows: TGCAGCGTCGTTGGAAATTCCAATGAGCAGTTCTTC.

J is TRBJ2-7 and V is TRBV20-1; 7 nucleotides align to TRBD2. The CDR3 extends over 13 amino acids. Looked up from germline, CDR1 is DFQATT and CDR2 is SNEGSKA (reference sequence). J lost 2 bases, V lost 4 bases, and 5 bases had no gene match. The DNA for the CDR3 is TGCAGTGCTACGCTCAGCGGGACCTACGAGCAGTACTTC. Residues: CSATLSGTYEQYF.

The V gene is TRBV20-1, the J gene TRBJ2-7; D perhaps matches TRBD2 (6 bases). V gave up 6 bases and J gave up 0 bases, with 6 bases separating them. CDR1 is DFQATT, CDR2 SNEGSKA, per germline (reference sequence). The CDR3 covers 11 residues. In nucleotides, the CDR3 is TGCAGTGCCGGGAGCTCCTACGAGCAGTACTTC. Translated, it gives CSAGSSYEQYF.

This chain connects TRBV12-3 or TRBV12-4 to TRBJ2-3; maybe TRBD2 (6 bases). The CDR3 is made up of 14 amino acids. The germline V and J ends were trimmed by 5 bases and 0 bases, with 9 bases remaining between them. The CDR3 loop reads CASSPGTSTDTQYF. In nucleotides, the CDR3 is TGTGCCAGCAGTCCCGGGACTAGCACAGATACGCAGTATTTT.

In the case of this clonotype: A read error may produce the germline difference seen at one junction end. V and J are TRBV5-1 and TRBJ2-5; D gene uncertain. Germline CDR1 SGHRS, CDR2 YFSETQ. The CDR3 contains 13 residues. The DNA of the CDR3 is TGCACCAGCACTGACCCCCCCTATGAGACCCAGTACTTC. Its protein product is CTSTDPPYETQYF.

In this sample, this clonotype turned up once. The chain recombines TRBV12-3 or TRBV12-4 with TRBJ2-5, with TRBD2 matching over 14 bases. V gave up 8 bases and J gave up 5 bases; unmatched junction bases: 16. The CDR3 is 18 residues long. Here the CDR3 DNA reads TGTGCCAGCGGACGGACTAGCGGGGGGCCGAGAGGTCTGGAGACCCAGTACTTC. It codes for CASGRTSGGPRGLETQYF.

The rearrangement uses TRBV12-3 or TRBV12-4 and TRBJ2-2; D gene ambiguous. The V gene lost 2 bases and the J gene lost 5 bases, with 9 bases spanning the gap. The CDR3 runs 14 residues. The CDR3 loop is CASSLHLATGELFF. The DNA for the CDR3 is TGTGCCAGCAGTTTACATTTGGCTACCGGGGAGCTGTTTTTT.

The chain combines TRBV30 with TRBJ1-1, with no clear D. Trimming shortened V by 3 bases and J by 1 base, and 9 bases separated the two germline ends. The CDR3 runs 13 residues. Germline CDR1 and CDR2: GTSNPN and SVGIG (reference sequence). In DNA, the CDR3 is TGTGCCTGGAGCACCGACACGAACACTGAAGCTTTCTTT. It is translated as CAWSTDTNTEAFF.

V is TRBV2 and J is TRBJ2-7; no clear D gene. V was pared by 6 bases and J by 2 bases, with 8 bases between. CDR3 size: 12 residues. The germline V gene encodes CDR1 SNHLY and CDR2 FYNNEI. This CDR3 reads CASRKETYEQYF. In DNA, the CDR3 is TGTGCCAGCAGGAAAGAGACCTACGAGCAGTACTTC.

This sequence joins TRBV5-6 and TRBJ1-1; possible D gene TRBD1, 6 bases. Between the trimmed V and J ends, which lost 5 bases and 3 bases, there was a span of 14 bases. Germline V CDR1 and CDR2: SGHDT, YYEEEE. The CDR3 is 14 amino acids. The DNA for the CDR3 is TGTGCCAGCAGTCCCGGGACAATGGACACTGAAGCTTTCTTT. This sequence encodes CASSPGTMDTEAFF.

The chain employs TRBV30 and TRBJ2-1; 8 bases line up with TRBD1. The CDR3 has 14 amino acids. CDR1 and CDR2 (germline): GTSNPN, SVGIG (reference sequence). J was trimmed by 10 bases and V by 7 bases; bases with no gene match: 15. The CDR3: CAFRVGQGRLEQFF. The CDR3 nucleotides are TGTGCCTTTAGGGTCGGACAGGGAAGGTTAGAGCAGTTCTTC.

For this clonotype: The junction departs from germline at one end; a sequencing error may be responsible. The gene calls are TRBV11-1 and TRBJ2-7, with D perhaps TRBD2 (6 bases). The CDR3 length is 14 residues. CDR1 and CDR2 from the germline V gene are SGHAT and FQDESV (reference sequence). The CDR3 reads CASTLAVSSYEQYF. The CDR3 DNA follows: TGTGCCAGCACCTTAGCGGTCTCGAGCTACGAGCAGTACTTC.

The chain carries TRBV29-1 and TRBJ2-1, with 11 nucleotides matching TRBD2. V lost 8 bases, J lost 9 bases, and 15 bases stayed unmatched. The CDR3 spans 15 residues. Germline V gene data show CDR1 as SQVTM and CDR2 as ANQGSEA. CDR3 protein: CSTDRGLAGSPEQFF. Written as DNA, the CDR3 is TGCAGCACTGACCGAGGACTAGCGGGTTCCCCTGAGCAGTTCTTC.